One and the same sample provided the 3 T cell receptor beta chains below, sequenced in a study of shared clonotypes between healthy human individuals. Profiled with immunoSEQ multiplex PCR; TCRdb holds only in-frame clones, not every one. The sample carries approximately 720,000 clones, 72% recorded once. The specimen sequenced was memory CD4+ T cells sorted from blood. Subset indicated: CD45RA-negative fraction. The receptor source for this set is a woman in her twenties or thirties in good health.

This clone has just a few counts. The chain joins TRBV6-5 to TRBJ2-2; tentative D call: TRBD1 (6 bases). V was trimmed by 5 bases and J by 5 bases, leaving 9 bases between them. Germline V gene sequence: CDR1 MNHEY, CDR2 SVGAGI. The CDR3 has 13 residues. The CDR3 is CASSPGVTGELFF. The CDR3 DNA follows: TGTGCCAGCAGTCCAGGGGTTACCGGGGAGCTGTTTTTT.

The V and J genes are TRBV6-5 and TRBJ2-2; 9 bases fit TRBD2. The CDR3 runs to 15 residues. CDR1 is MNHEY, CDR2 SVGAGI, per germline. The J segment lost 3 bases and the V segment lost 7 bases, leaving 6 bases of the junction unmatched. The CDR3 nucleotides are TGTGCCAGCACCCCGACTAGCGGATACACCGGGGAGCTGTTTTTT. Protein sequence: CASTPTSGYTGELFF.

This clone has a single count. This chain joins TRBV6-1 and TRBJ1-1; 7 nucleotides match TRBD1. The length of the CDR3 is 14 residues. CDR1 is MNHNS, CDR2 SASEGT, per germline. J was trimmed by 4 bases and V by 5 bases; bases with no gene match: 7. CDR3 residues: CASSTRQGSTEAFF. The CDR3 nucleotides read TGTGCCAGCAGTACCCGACAGGGCTCCACTGAAGCTTTCTTT.